This TCR beta chain was identified during a study of cytomegalovirus exposure and HLA in healthy donors. Study background: The same platform was used for the 95 to 150 validation repertoires and the roughly 670 first-cohort repertoires, a later analysis reported.

Repertoires were generated with immunoSEQ multiplex PCR, while TCRdb's copy carries only in-frame clones and drops some. This sample has 95,000 to 150,000 clones; about 90% occur once, and the top ten carry around 1.9%. Of note for this clone: The antigen is undetermined.

Study results and caveats: CMV antigen specificity of a few CMV-associated chains was confirmed in vitro. Researchers catalogued roughly 150 TCR beta chains as cytomegalovirus-associated. The majority of TCR sequences were rare, yet some public TCRs appeared in many donors.

The sequence came from a woman aged 18-35 years in good health and CMV-seronegative. The sample was PBMCs.

The CDR3: CASSLTGIGNTEAFF. In nucleotides, the CDR3 is TGTGCCAGCAGCTTAACAGGGATTGGGAACACTGAAGCTTTCTTT. The gene calls are TRBV5-4 and TRBJ1-1, with D perhaps TRBD1 (6 bases). Germline lookup yields CDR1 SGHNT and CDR2 YYREEE (reference sequence). There are 15 residues in the CDR3. V shed 2 bases and J shed 1 base, with 12 bases lying between them.